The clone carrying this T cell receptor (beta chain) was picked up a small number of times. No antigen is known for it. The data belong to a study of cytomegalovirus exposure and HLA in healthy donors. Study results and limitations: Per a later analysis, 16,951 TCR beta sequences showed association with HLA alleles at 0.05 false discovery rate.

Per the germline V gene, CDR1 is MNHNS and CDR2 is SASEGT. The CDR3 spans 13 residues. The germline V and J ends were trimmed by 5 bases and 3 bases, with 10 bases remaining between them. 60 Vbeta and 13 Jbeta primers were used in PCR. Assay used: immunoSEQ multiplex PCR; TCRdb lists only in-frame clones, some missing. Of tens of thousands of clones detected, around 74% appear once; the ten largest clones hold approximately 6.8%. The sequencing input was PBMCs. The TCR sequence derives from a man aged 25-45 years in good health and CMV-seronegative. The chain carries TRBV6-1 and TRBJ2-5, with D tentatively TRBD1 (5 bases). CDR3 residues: CASSSQGKETQYF. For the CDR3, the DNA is TGTGCCAGCAGTAGCCAGGGAAAAGAGACCCAGTACTTC.